Following are 2 T cell receptor beta chains from one sample sequenced in a study of blood T cell repertoires in COVID-19. Sequencing used immunoSEQ multiplex PCR; TCRdb keeps in-frame clones, though not all of them. This table holds roughly 60,000 clones, 86% found once. The source material was peripheral blood. These receptor sequences come from a man aged 35-49 years with acute or convalescent COVID-19.

DNA of the CDR3: TGTGCCAGCAGCGTAGCCCGGGACAGACCATACTACGAGCAGTACTTC. Translation: CASSVARDRPYYEQYF. This chain uses TRBV27 with TRBJ2-7; the match to TRBD1 covers 7 bases. The junction had 14 bases not matched to a gene; V was cut back by 6 bases and J by 3 bases. The CDR3 is made up of 16 amino acids. Per germline, CDR1 MNHEY and CDR2 SMNVEV (reference sequence).

This clone is a singleton in its sample. The genes are TRBV30 and TRBJ1-2; possibly TRBD1 for D (6 bases). Germline V gene data show CDR1 as GTSNPN and CDR2 as SVGIG (reference sequence). The ends were cut back, 0 bases at V and 7 bases at J, with 15 bases in the middle. This CDR3 spans 14 amino acids. CDR3 in amino acids: CAWSVVGQGSGYTF. In nucleotides, the CDR3 is TGTGCCTGGAGTGTAGTAGGGCAGGGGAGTGGCTACACCTTC.